Listed below are T cell receptor beta chains from one sample, sequenced in a study of shared clonotypes between healthy human individuals. Generated by immunoSEQ multiplex PCR, the TCRdb table keeps only in-frame clones and is missing some. The sample has 2 million to 2.5 million clones; about 93% are singletons. Sequencing was carried out using naive CD8+ T cells from PBMCs. These receptors all come from a man between 18 and 35 years old in good health. Some clones in this sample may be carry-over from other donors' samples. Each CDR3 is given with its conserved first and last residue. Each record gives: V gene, D gene, clone size, J gene, CDR3 DNA, CDR3 protein. A D gene is named only where the DNA matches it firmly. Rows give clone size only sometimes, using once, few, many, or a class for an expanded clone.

V gene: TRBV5-1; D gene: NA; clone size: NA; J gene: TRBJ2-7; CDR3 DNA: TGCGCCAGCAGCTTAGGCATCAGGGAGGACTCCTACGAGCAGTACTTC; CDR3 protein: CASSLGIREDSYEQYF
V gene: TRBV9; D gene: NA; clone size: NA; J gene: TRBJ1-3; CDR3 DNA: TGTGCCAGCAGCGTAACCGACTTTTCTAGAAACACCATATATTTT; CDR3 protein: CASSVTDFSRNTIYF
V gene: TRBV4-2; D gene: NA; clone size: NA; J gene: TRBJ1-1; CDR3 DNA: TGTGCCAGCAGCCAAGTTTCAGGGCAGAACACTGAAGCTTTCTTT; CDR3 protein: CASSQVSGQNTEAFF
V gene: TRBV27; D gene: NA; clone size: NA; J gene: TRBJ2-5; CDR3 DNA: TGTGCCAGCAGTCCTCTCGTCGGCCCGGAGACCCAGTACTTC; CDR3 protein: CASSPLVGPETQYF
V gene: TRBV9; D gene: NA; clone size: NA; J gene: TRBJ1-5; CDR3 DNA: TGTGCCAGCAGCGATTCTCCCAAGGGGGAAGGGAATCAGCCCCAGCATTTT; CDR3 protein: CASSDSPKGEGNQPQHF
V gene: TRBV9; D gene: NA; clone size: NA; J gene: TRBJ2-7; CDR3 DNA: TGTGCCAGCAGCGTCGGGACACAAGCCTACGAGCAGTACTTC; CDR3 protein: CASSVGTQAYEQYF
V gene: TRBV28; D gene: NA; clone size: NA; J gene: TRBJ2-5; CDR3 DNA: TGTGCCAGCAGTGATCCGTACCAAGAGACCCAGTACTTC; CDR3 protein: CASSDPYQETQYF
V gene: TRBV27; D gene: TRBD1; clone size: NA; J gene: TRBJ2-7; CDR3 DNA: TGTGCCAGCAGTGGGACCGGGACAGGGCTCTACGAGCAGTACTTC; CDR3 protein: CASSGTGTGLYEQYF
V gene: TRBV19; D gene: TRBD1; clone size: NA; J gene: TRBJ2-3; CDR3 DNA: TGTGCCAGTAAGAATTGGACAGGGAGCACAGATACGCAGTATTTT; CDR3 protein: CASKNWTGSTDTQYF
V gene: TRBV30; D gene: NA; clone size: once; J gene: TRBJ2-5; CDR3 DNA: TGTGCCTGGAGGGGGGGGGCGACGAAGACCCAGTACTTC; CDR3 protein: CAWRGGATKTQYF
V gene: TRBV19; D gene: NA; clone size: once; J gene: TRBJ2-5; CDR3 DNA: TGTGCCAGTAGTATAGGGGTAGAGACCCAGTACTTC; CDR3 protein: CASSIGVETQYF
V gene: TRBV6-6; D gene: TRBD2; clone size: NA; J gene: TRBJ2-7; CDR3 DNA: TGTGCCAGCAGCGATTTGACTAGCGATTTTTCCTACGAGCAGTACTTC; CDR3 protein: CASSDLTSDFSYEQYF
V gene: TRBV28; D gene: NA; clone size: NA; J gene: TRBJ2-1; CDR3 DNA: TGTGCCAGCAGTTCCGGCCGCAGGACGGTTCTAGAGCAGTTCTTC; CDR3 protein: CASSSGRRTVLEQFF
V gene: TRBV4-1; D gene: NA; clone size: NA; J gene: TRBJ2-5; CDR3 DNA: TGCGCCAGCAGCCAAGATAGTCGCGTTTATACAGGACGGGGCCAAGAGACCCAGTACTTC; CDR3 protein: CASSQDSRVYTGRGQETQYF
V gene: TRBV6-4; D gene: NA; clone size: NA; J gene: TRBJ2-3; CDR3 DNA: TGTGCCAGCACCCAGCGGCCAAACCCAAACACAGATACGCAGTATTTT; CDR3 protein: CASTQRPNPNTDTQYF
V gene: TRBV28; D gene: TRBD2; clone size: NA; J gene: TRBJ2-7; CDR3 DNA: TGTGCCAGCTGGTTGGGACTAGCGGGAGGCGAGCAGTACTTC; CDR3 protein: CASWLGLAGGEQYF
V gene: TRBV14; D gene: TRBD2; clone size: once; J gene: TRBJ2-7; CDR3 DNA: TGTGCCAGCAGCCAAAGGGGGGTCCTAGCGGGAGCCAACGAGCAGTACTTC; CDR3 protein: CASSQRGVLAGANEQYF
V gene: TRBV2; D gene: TRBD2; clone size: NA; J gene: TRBJ2-1; CDR3 DNA: TGTGCCAGCAGTGAGGTGCGGGGGGAATACAATGAGCAGTTCTTC; CDR3 protein: CASSEVRGEYNEQFF
V gene: TRBV4-1; D gene: NA; clone size: NA; J gene: TRBJ2-7; CDR3 DNA: TGCGCCAGCAGCCAAGCCCTAGGCTCCTACGAGCAGTACTTC; CDR3 protein: CASSQALGSYEQYF
V gene: TRBV11-2; D gene: TRBD1; clone size: NA; J gene: TRBJ2-1; CDR3 DNA: TGTGCCAGCAGCCCCCCGGGGACAGGGGCCCCCCTCAATGAGCAGTTCTTC; CDR3 protein: CASSPPGTGAPLNEQFF
V gene: TRBV10-2; D gene: NA; clone size: few; J gene: TRBJ1-1; CDR3 DNA: TGCGCCAGCAGCCACAGCACTGAAGCTTTCTTT; CDR3 protein: CASSHSTEAFF
V gene: TRBV6-6; D gene: NA; clone size: NA; J gene: TRBJ2-5; CDR3 DNA: TGTGCCAGCAGTTACTCAGGGGGAGAGACCCAGTACTTC; CDR3 protein: CASSYSGGETQYF
V gene: TRBV4-1; D gene: NA; clone size: NA; J gene: TRBJ1-5; CDR3 DNA: TGCGCCAGCAGCCTAAGAGCGGGGGATCGCAATCAGCCCCAGCATTTT; CDR3 protein: CASSLRAGDRNQPQHF
V gene: TRBV6-5; D gene: NA; clone size: NA; J gene: TRBJ1-1; CDR3 DNA: TGTGCCAGCAGTTACGAGGCAGAGAACACTGAAGCTTTCTTT; CDR3 protein: CASSYEAENTEAFF
V gene: TRBV2; D gene: NA; clone size: NA; J gene: TRBJ2-5; CDR3 DNA: TGTGCCAGCAGACAAGGTGGACCGCCTGCCGAGACCCAGTACTTC; CDR3 protein: CASRQGGPPAETQYF
V gene: TRBV6-5; D gene: NA; clone size: NA; J gene: TRBJ2-1; CDR3 DNA: TGTGCCAGCAGTTACTCAACGGGGACCTACAATGAGCAGTTCTTC; CDR3 protein: CASSYSTGTYNEQFF
V gene: TRBV29-1; D gene: TRBD2; clone size: NA; J gene: TRBJ2-1; CDR3 DNA: TGCAGCGTTGCCAGCGGGAGTATCTCCTACAATGAGCAGTTCTTC; CDR3 protein: CSVASGSISYNEQFF
V gene: TRBV9; D gene: TRBD2; clone size: once; J gene: TRBJ2-1; CDR3 DNA: TGTGCCAGCAGCCCGCCGGTGTCTAGCGGGAGGGTTGGATTGGTCGATGAGCAGTTCTTC; CDR3 protein: CASSPPVSSGRVGLVDEQFF
V gene: TRBV4-3; D gene: NA; clone size: NA; J gene: TRBJ2-1; CDR3 DNA: TGCGCCAGCAGCCAAGACGGTATTCTGTTCTTC; CDR3 protein: CASSQDGILFF
V gene: TRBV9; D gene: NA; clone size: few; J gene: TRBJ2-7; CDR3 DNA: TGTGCCAGCAGCGTAGCTACGGGGTCCGAGCAGTACTTC; CDR3 protein: CASSVATGSEQYF
V gene: TRBV5-5; D gene: TRBD1; clone size: NA; J gene: TRBJ1-2; CDR3 DNA: TGTGCCAGCAGCTTTTCGGGACAGGGGCGCGTCTATGGCTACACCTTC; CDR3 protein: CASSFSGQGRVYGYTF
V gene: TRBV7-3; D gene: TRBD2; clone size: NA; J gene: TRBJ2-2; CDR3 DNA: TGTGCCAGCAGCACGGGAGGTCGGACCGGGGAGCTGTTTTTT; CDR3 protein: CASSTGGRTGELFF
V gene: TRBV6-5; D gene: NA; clone size: NA; J gene: TRBJ1-2; CDR3 DNA: TGTGCCAGCAGTTACTCGGGGGGAGTCGATGGCTACACCTTC; CDR3 protein: CASSYSGGVDGYTF
V gene: TRBV4-3; D gene: NA; clone size: NA; J gene: TRBJ2-7; CDR3 DNA: TGCGCCAGCAGCTCGGGACTGGCAGCCTACGAGCAGTACTTC; CDR3 protein: CASSSGLAAYEQYF
V gene: TRBV27; D gene: NA; clone size: NA; J gene: TRBJ2-1; CDR3 DNA: TGTGCCAGCAAGGAGCTAGAGCCCAGCTACAATGAGCAGTTCTTC; CDR3 protein: CASKELEPSYNEQFF
V gene: TRBV10-2; D gene: TRBD1; clone size: NA; J gene: TRBJ2-7; CDR3 DNA: TGCGCCAGCTGTCCGGGACAGGGTTTCGTGGAGCAGTACTTC; CDR3 protein: CASCPGQGFVEQYF
V gene: TRBV5-1; D gene: NA; clone size: NA; J gene: TRBJ2-3; CDR3 DNA: TGCGCCAGCAGCCCAGAATCCGGGACATGGAATGTGAATACGCAGTATTTT; CDR3 protein: CASSPESGTWNVNTQYF
V gene: TRBV27; D gene: TRBD2; clone size: NA; J gene: TRBJ2-1; CDR3 DNA: TGTGCCAGCAGTCCTGGGACTAGCGGCGCCAATGAGCAGTTCTTC; CDR3 protein: CASSPGTSGANEQFF
V gene: TRBV5-1; D gene: TRBD1; clone size: once; J gene: TRBJ2-5; CDR3 DNA: TGCGCCAGCAGCTACCGGGACAGCCAAGAGACCCAGTACTTC; CDR3 protein: CASSYRDSQETQYF
V gene: TRBV7-8; D gene: TRBD1; clone size: NA; J gene: TRBJ2-5; CDR3 DNA: TGTGCCAGCAGCCCTCAGACAGGGAAACTAGGAGAGACCCAGTACTTC; CDR3 protein: CASSPQTGKLGETQYF
V gene: TRBV27; D gene: TRBD1; clone size: NA; J gene: TRBJ2-7; CDR3 DNA: TGTGCCAGCAGTTTCGACAGGGCAACCTACGAGCAGTACTTC; CDR3 protein: CASSFDRATYEQYF
V gene: TRBV7-2; D gene: TRBD1; clone size: once; J gene: TRBJ1-4; CDR3 DNA: TGTGCCAGCAGCCAGGGACAGGGTGGGGAACTGTTTTTT; CDR3 protein: CASSQGQGGELFF
V gene: TRBV4-3; D gene: NA; clone size: NA; J gene: TRBJ1-4; CDR3 DNA: TGCGCCAGCAGCCCCGCGGCTTCAACTAATGAAAAACTGTTTTTT; CDR3 protein: CASSPAASTNEKLFF
V gene: TRBV5-6; D gene: NA; clone size: NA; J gene: TRBJ1-1; CDR3 DNA: TGTGCCAGCAGAGTGACAGGCGAAACTGAAGCTTTCTTT; CDR3 protein: CASRVTGETEAFF
V gene: TRBV27; D gene: NA; clone size: NA; J gene: TRBJ2-2; CDR3 DNA: TGTGCCAGCAGTTTTATACTCAACACCGGGGAGCTGTTTTTT; CDR3 protein: CASSFILNTGELFF
V gene: TRBV6-5; D gene: NA; clone size: NA; J gene: TRBJ1-5; CDR3 DNA: TGTGCCAGCAGTCAAAGGGGGATTCAGCCCCAGCATTTT; CDR3 protein: CASSQRGIQPQHF
V gene: TRBV27; D gene: NA; clone size: NA; J gene: TRBJ2-7; CDR3 DNA: TGTGCCAGCAGTTTGTCCTGGGCCTACGAGCAGTACTTC; CDR3 protein: CASSLSWAYEQYF
V gene: TRBV28; D gene: NA; clone size: NA; J gene: TRBJ2-3; CDR3 DNA: TGTGCCAGCAGTTGGCTGGCAAGCAACACAGATACGCAGTATTTT; CDR3 protein: CASSWLASNTDTQYF
V gene: TRBV2; D gene: NA; clone size: NA; J gene: TRBJ2-7; CDR3 DNA: TGTGCCAGCAGTCCCCGGGGGAGCCACGAGCAGTACTTC; CDR3 protein: CASSPRGSHEQYF
V gene: TRBV11-1; D gene: TRBD2; clone size: NA; J gene: TRBJ2-7; CDR3 DNA: TGTGCCAGCAGCTGGGCGGGAGGGCCTGACGAGCAGTACTTC; CDR3 protein: CASSWAGGPDEQYF
V gene: TRBV27; D gene: NA; clone size: NA; J gene: TRBJ2-3; CDR3 DNA: TGTGCCAGCAGTTGGGGGACGAGCGCAGATACGCAGTATTTT; CDR3 protein: CASSWGTSADTQYF
V gene: TRBV18; D gene: TRBD1; clone size: NA; J gene: TRBJ2-5; CDR3 DNA: TGTGCCAGCGCGGGAACAGGGGGATCCCAAGAGACCCAGTACTTC; CDR3 protein: CASAGTGGSQETQYF
V gene: TRBV13; D gene: NA; clone size: NA; J gene: TRBJ2-3; CDR3 DNA: TGTGCCAGCAGCTTAGGCCTCTTGGGGCCCACAGATACGCAGTATTTT; CDR3 protein: CASSLGLLGPTDTQYF
V gene: TRBV18; D gene: NA; clone size: NA; J gene: TRBJ1-5; CDR3 DNA: TGTGCCAGCTCACCGAGCAGGGGAAGGGATCAGCCCCAGCATTTT; CDR3 protein: CASSPSRGRDQPQHF
V gene: TRBV4-3; D gene: TRBD1; clone size: NA; J gene: TRBJ1-1; CDR3 DNA: TGCGCCAGTACAGGGGCGGGGAACACTGAAGCTTTCTTT; CDR3 protein: CASTGAGNTEAFF